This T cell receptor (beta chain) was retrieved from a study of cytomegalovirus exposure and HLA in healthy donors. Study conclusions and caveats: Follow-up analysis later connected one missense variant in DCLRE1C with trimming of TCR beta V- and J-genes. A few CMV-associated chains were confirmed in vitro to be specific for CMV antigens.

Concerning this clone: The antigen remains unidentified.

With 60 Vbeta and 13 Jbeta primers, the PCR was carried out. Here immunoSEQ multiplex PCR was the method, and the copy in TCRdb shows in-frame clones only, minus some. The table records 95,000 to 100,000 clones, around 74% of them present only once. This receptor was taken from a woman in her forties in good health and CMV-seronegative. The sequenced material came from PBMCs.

CDR3 DNA: TGTGCCAGCAGGCACTTGACTAGCGGGAGACTCGAGCAGTACTTC. Its translation: CASRHLTSGRLEQYF. The V and J genes are TRBV27 and TRBJ2-7; 12 bases fit TRBD2. Looked up from germline, CDR1 is MNHEY and CDR2 is SMNVEV (reference sequence). V lost 6 bases and J lost 6; bases outside the gene matches: 9. The CDR3 is made up of 15 amino acids.